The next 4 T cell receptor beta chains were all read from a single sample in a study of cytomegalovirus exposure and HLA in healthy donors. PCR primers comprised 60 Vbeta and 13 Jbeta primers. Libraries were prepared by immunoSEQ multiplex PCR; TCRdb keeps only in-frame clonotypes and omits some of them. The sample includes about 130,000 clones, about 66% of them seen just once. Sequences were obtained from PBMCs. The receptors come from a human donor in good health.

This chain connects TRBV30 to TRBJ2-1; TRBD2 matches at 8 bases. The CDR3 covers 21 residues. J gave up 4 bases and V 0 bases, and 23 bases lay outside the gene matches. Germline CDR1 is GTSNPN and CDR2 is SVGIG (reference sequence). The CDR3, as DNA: TGTGCCTGGAGTGTCGGGGGGGGACCGGGAGGGCTCCCCCTGAAATACAATGAGCAGTTCTTC. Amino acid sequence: CAWSVGGGPGGLPLKYNEQFF.

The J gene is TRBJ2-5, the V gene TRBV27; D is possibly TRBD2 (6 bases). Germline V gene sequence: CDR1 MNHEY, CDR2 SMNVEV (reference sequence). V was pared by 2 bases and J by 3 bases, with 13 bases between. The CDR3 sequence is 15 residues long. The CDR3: CASSLRGLIEETQYF. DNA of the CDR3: TGTGCCAGCAGTTTAAGGGGACTTATAGAAGAGACCCAGTACTTC.

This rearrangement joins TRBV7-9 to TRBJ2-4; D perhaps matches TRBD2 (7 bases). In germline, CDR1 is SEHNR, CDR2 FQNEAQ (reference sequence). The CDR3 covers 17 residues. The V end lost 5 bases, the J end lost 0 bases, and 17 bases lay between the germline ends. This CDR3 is CASSTIRGALAKNIQYF. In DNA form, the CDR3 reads TGTGCCAGCAGCACGATTCGGGGGGCCCTAGCCAAAAACATTCAGTACTTC.

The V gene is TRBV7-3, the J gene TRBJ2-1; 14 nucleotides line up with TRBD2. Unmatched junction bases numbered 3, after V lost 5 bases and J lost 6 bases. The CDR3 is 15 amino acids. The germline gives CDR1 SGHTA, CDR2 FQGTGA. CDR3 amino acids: CASSHGTSGSNEQFF. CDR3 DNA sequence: TGTGCCAGCAGCCACGGGACTAGCGGGAGCAATGAGCAGTTCTTC.